This TCR beta chain was sequenced during a study of shared clonotypes between healthy human individuals. Study-level information: Participating donors consisted of two women and a few men aged 18 to 49.

Study conclusions and caveats: Exclusively blood specimens were collected; tissue repertoires likely differ. What naive subsets generally showed was a larger estimated richness than memory subsets showed.

The study drew its donors from healthy HIV-negative adults without recent acute infections or vaccinations. On this clone: What it recognizes is unknown.

Sequenced by immunoSEQ multiplex PCR; TCRdb stores in-frame clones only, minus some. The sample carries some 1,100,000 clones, 70% to 80% recorded once. This CDR3 is built from 14 residues. Germline lookup yields CDR1 MNHNY and CDR2 SVGAGI (reference sequence). The ends were cut back, 6 bases at V and 0 bases at J, with 9 bases in the middle. The specimen sequenced was memory CD4+ T cells from PBMCs. As to subset: CD45RA-negative fraction. The receptor was isolated from a man in his late teens or twenties in good health. Some clones in this sample may be carry-over from other donors' samples. V usage is TRBV6-6 and J usage is TRBJ1-5, with unresolved D. The CDR3 DNA follows: TGTGCCAGCAGGGTCGGTAATAGCAATCAGCCCCAGCATTTT. Translated: CASRVGNSNQPQHF.